Included here is one T cell receptor (beta chain) sequence, with context. Its specificity is unknown. The sample belongs to a study of spatial heterogeneity in lung cancer. Overall study context: Each distinct TCR and UMI combination averaged more than ten appearances in raw reads.

Study conclusions and caveats: Relative to follow-up, resection was when ubiquitous expanded tumor TCRs appeared more in blood.

Documented time point: sample taken at primary tumor resection. Unsorted whole RNA from tumor, nontumor lung or frozen PBMC underwent sequencing. The donor group consisted of some 70 patients who had untreated, early-stage non-small cell lung cancer. The V end was cut by 1 base, the J end by 9 bases, with 22 bases between. The CDR3 extends over 15 amino acids. Germline CDR1 SQVTM, CDR2 ANQGSEA. TCRdb passed the 5' RACE reads through MiXCR, listing each CDR3 protein once. The sample consists of approximately 82,000 distinct CDR3 sequences, roughly an eighth of them appearing once. The receptor comes from a male donor with early-stage non-small cell lung cancer. The chain has TRBV29-1 and TRBJ2-7; D may be TRBD2 (6 bases). This specimen consisted of PBMCs, obtained at surgery. Here the CDR3 reads CSVEVRDLRKGTQYF. The CDR3 region has the DNA TGCAGCGTTGAAGTTAGGGACTTAAGAAAAGGGACGCAGTACTTC.